This T cell receptor beta chain was identified in a study of T cell responses to AZD1222 COVID-19 vaccine. Findings and limits, study-wide: Unmutated variant regions reportedly attract nearly half of all spike-specific TCRs. The breadth and depth of Spike-specific TCRs increased once two AZD1222 doses had been given. Just 5 to 7 people given AZD1222 tested seropositive at baseline.

Turning to this clone: Its antigen is not known.

Produced via immunoSEQ multiplex PCR; TCRdb's table is partial and in-frame only. The sample has 90,000 or so clones; about nine tenths are singletons. Germline V CDR1 and CDR2: SQVTM, ANQGSEA. Trimming left V 3 bases short and J 1 base short, with 12 bases between. CDR3 length equals 14 residues. Source: peripheral blood, taken on day 0 of AZD1222 vaccination. This sequence originates from an adult in good health. This chain uses TRBV29-1 with TRBJ1-2, with TRBD1 as a possible D gene (5 bases). CDR3 in amino acids: CSVDVEGYNYGYTF. CDR3 in DNA: TGCAGCGTTGACGTGGAGGGGTATAACTATGGCTACACCTTC.